A selection of T cell receptor beta chains follows, all from one sample in a study of T-cell reconstitution after alpha-beta-depleted transplantation in children. TCRdb re-called the PCR reads through MiXCR, storing one row per CDR3 protein. The sample holds about 500,000 distinct CDR3 sequences; 30% to 35% are singletons and the top ten take less than 2.5%. The sample in question was PBMCs from the stem cell graft donor, obtained from the stem cell graft. Receptors originate from a human donor who donated a stem cell graft to a child with aplastic anemia. Each CDR3 is given with its conserved first and last residue. The D gene is left open where the match is weak. Only part of the rows carry a size: once, few, many, or a class if the clone is expanded.

cdr3_aa	cdr3_nt	d_call	cdr3_length	j_call	clone_size	v_call
CASSLSSLAAETQYF	TGTGCCAGCAGCTTAAGTTCTCTCGCAGCGGAGACCCAGTACTTC	-	15	TRBJ2-5	few	TRBV7-2
CASSQDIMNTEAFF	TGCGCCAGCAGCCAAGATATAATGAACACTGAAGCTTTCTTT	-	14	TRBJ1-1	-	TRBV4-3
CASSPGGARAEAFF	TGTGCCAGCTCACCGGGCGGAGCTAGGGCTGAAGCTTTCTTT	-	14	TRBJ1-1	-	TRBV18
CSARVTGREKLFF	TGCAGTGCTAGAGTGACAGGTCGTGAAAAACTGTTTTTT	-	13	TRBJ1-4	few	TRBV20-1
CASSLFNAGELFF	TGTGCCAGCAGTCTTTTTAATGCCGGGGAGCTGTTTTTT	-	13	TRBJ2-2	-	TRBV12-3/TRBV12-4
CASSPETGMNTEAFF	TGTGCCAGCAGCCCGGAGACAGGGATGAACACTGAAGCTTTCTTT	TRBD1	15	TRBJ1-1	few	TRBV12-3/TRBV12-4
CASSNGHEQETQYF	TGTGCCAGCAGCAACGGACATGAGCAAGAGACCCAGTACTTC	-	14	TRBJ2-5	few	TRBV6-1
CASSPGQANQPQHF	TGCGCCAGCAGCCCTGGACAGGCCAATCAGCCCCAGCATTTT	TRBD1	14	TRBJ1-5	-	TRBV5-1
CASSVEWGPGRSPLHF	TGTGCCAGCAGCGTAGAGTGGGGCCCTGGGCGATCACCCCTCCACTTT	-	16	TRBJ1-6	-	TRBV9
CASSFGRGSTDTQYF	TGCGCCAGCAGCTTCGGTAGGGGAAGCACAGATACGCAGTATTTT	-	15	TRBJ2-3	few	TRBV5-1
CASRRTGRNQPQHF	TGTGCCAGCAGGCGGACAGGGAGGAATCAGCCCCAGCATTTT	TRBD1	14	TRBJ1-5	many	TRBV6-1
CASSLTSGRATDTQYF	TGCGCCAGCAGCTTGACTAGCGGGAGGGCCACAGATACGCAGTATTTT	TRBD2	16	TRBJ2-3	once	TRBV5-1
CASSWTSGREQFF	TGCGCCAGCAGCTGGACCAGCGGCCGGGAGCAGTTCTTC	-	13	TRBJ2-1	-	TRBV5-1
CASSVPDPNPLGYTF	TGTGCCAGCAGTGTCCCGGATCCGAATCCCCTCGGCTACACCTTC	-	15	TRBJ1-2	-	TRBV25-1
CAASRRRETQYF	TGCGCCGCCTCAAGGAGGAGAGAGACGCAGTATTTT	-	12	TRBJ2-3	few	TRBV10-2
CASSLGSGPQGNEQFF	TGCGCCAGCAGCTTGGGTTCTGGCCCGCAGGGCAATGAGCAGTTCTTC	-	16	TRBJ2-1	-	TRBV5-1
CASSLSAGAGNTIYF	TGTGCCAGCAGCTTATCGGCGGGGGCTGGAAACACCATATATTTT	-	15	TRBJ1-3	-	TRBV7-2
CASSRNFARDPEQFF	TGCGCCAGCAGCCGTAATTTCGCCCGGGACCCAGAGCAGTTCTTC	-	15	TRBJ2-1	once	TRBV4-3
CASSLPGVSNYGYTF	TGTGCCAGCAGTTTACCCGGGGTCAGCAACTATGGCTACACCTTC	-	15	TRBJ1-2	-	TRBV28
CAWSPGQNTEAFF	TGTGCCTGGAGCCCGGGACAGAACACTGAAGCTTTCTTT	-	13	TRBJ1-1	few	TRBV30
CASSPDNTIYF	TGTGCCAGCAGCCCAGACAACACCATATATTTT	-	11	TRBJ1-3	once	TRBV7-2
CASSPYGTGSATDTQYF	TGTGCCAGCAGTCCTTACGGGACAGGGTCTGCCACAGATACGCAGTATTTT	TRBD1	17	TRBJ2-3	-	TRBV12-3/TRBV12-4
CASSPKGLAGGRTQYF	TGTGCCAGCAGCCCGAAAGGACTAGCGGGAGGTCGTACGCAGTATTTT	TRBD2	16	TRBJ2-3	-	TRBV27
CASRGQGSSFTIYF	TGTGCCAGCAGGGGACAGGGGAGTTCTTTCACCATATATTTT	TRBD1	14	TRBJ1-3	-	TRBV12-3/TRBV12-4
CAWSVERTSGNRGAKNIQYF	TGTGCCTGGAGTGTCGAGAGGACTAGCGGGAATCGGGGAGCCAAAAACATTCAGTACTTC	TRBD2	20	TRBJ2-4	once	TRBV30
CASSPGGQGQEPQHF	TGTGCCAGCAGCCCCGGCGGGCAGGGGCAGGAGCCCCAGCATTTT	-	15	TRBJ1-5	-	TRBV7-9
CSANKGTYEQYF	TGCAGTGCTAACAAGGGGACCTACGAGCAGTACTTC	-	12	TRBJ2-7	many	TRBV20-1
CASSLAAGRVGEKLFF	TGCGCCAGCAGCTTGGCCGCAGGCAGGGTCGGTGAAAAACTGTTTTTT	-	16	TRBJ1-4	-	TRBV5-1
CASSLSPGLGASTDTQYF	TGTGCCAGCAGTTTATCCCCCGGCCTGGGAGCCAGCACAGATACGCAGTATTTT	-	18	TRBJ2-3	-	TRBV28